The 29 T cell receptor beta chains reported below all come from one sample, sequenced in a study of blood T cell repertoires in COVID-19. Profiled with immunoSEQ multiplex PCR; TCRdb holds only in-frame clones, not every one. The table lists approximately 54,000 clones, over 90% of them singletons. Sequencing used peripheral blood. Receptor source: a man aged 50 to 59 with acute or convalescent COVID-19.

The rearrangement uses TRBV5-4 and TRBJ1-1; D is perhaps TRBD1 (6 bases). Germline V gene lookup returns CDR1 SGHNT and CDR2 YYREEE (reference sequence). This CDR3 comprises 16 residues. Trimming left V 5 bases short and J 1 base short, with 18 bases between. The CDR3 bases are TGTGCCAGCAGTTCTGCAGGGGCGTGGGGGAACACTGAAGCTTTCTTT. Translation: CASSSAGAWGNTEAFF.

This sequence joins TRBV9 and TRBJ2-2; 10 bases agree with TRBD2. The germline CDR1 and CDR2 sequences are SGDLS and YYNGEE. This CDR3 comprises 16 residues. With 0 bases clipped from V and 1 base from J, the junction kept 0 bases outside the gene matches. The CDR3: CASSVGTSGNTGELFF. The CDR3 bases are TGTGCCAGCAGCGTAGGGACTAGCGGGAACACCGGGGAGCTGTTTTTT.

The chain recombines TRBV7-2 with TRBJ2-7; the D gene is possibly TRBD1 (6 bases). CDR3 length equals 13 residues. The germline V and J ends were trimmed by 5 bases and 7 bases, with 15 bases remaining between them. The germline V gene has CDR1 SGHTA and CDR2 FQGNSA. CDR3: CASSIWTAEEQYF. CDR3 nucleotide sequence: TGTGCCAGCAGCATATGGACAGCCGAAGAGCAGTACTTC.

This chain uses TRBV3-1 (or the pseudogene TRBV3-2) with TRBJ2-1; TRBD2 might be the D (6 bases). Germline CDR1 reads LGHDT; CDR2 reads YNNKEL (reference sequence). Trimming removed 4 bases at V and 0 bases at J, with 16 bases between. CDR3 size: 17 residues. The CDR3 DNA reads TGTGCCAGCAGCCCTGGGGGGACCCTCAGCTCCTACAATGAGCAGTTCTTC. Translation gives CASSPGGTLSSYNEQFF.

The V and J genes are TRBV19 and TRBJ1-5; 8 bases line up with TRBD1. Losses at the gene ends were 2 bases for V and 0 bases for J; bases not matched to a gene: 3. Germline CDR1 reads LNHDA; CDR2 reads SQIVND (reference sequence). The CDR3 has 16 amino acids. The CDR3 bases are TGTGCCAGTAGTATACAGGGGGCCCATAGCAATCAGCCCCAGCATTTT. As protein: CASSIQGAHSNQPQHF.

The chain uses TRBV25-1 and TRBJ1-2; TRBD1 might be the D (6 bases). Germline V CDR1 and CDR2: MGHDK, SYGVNS. Trimming left V 6 bases short and J 1 base short, with 18 bases between. This CDR3 comprises 16 residues. CDR3 sequence: CASSPTGEPLNYGYTF. For the CDR3, the DNA is TGTGCCAGCAGCCCGACAGGAGAACCCCTTAACTATGGCTACACCTTC.

The chain couples TRBV19 to TRBJ2-3; 9 bases map to TRBD1. J was trimmed by 2 bases and V by 0 bases; bases with no gene match: 6. CDR1 and CDR2 (germline): LNHDA, SQIVND (reference sequence). The CDR3 spans 17 residues. The CDR3 loop reads CASSIDHGTGYTDTQYF. CDR3 in DNA: TGTGCCAGTAGTATAGATCATGGGACAGGGTACACAGATACGCAGTATTTT.

The genes are TRBV11-3 and TRBJ2-1, with 12 bases fitting TRBD2. With 7 bases clipped from V and 4 bases from J, the junction kept 2 bases outside the gene matches. There are 14 residues in the CDR3. Per germline, CDR1 SGHNT and CDR2 YENEEA. CDR3 sequence reads: CASTGTSGYNEQFF. The CDR3 DNA is TGTGCCAGCACCGGGACTAGCGGGTACAATGAGCAGTTCTTC. The entire variable domain, with the rest obtained from reference TRBV11-3 and TRBJ2-1, is as follows: EAGVVQSPRYKIIEKKQPVAFWCNPISGHNTLYWYLQNLGQGPELLIRYENEEAVDDSQLPKDRFSAERLKGVDSTLKIQPAELGDSAVYLCASTGTSGYNEQFFGPGTRLTVL.

The chain combines TRBV13 with TRBJ2-4; 11 bases line up with TRBD2. There are 17 residues in the CDR3. The V gene's germline CDR1 is PRHDT and CDR2 FYEKMQ (reference sequence). The V segment lost 3 bases and the J segment 0 bases; nucleotides outside the gene matches: 4. The CDR3 loop is CASSLGLAELAKNIQYF. Here the CDR3 DNA reads TGTGCCAGCAGCTTGGGACTAGCGGAACTAGCCAAAAACATTCAGTACTTC.

This chain links TRBV6-8 with TRBJ1-5; D is unclear. V was pared by 5 bases and J by 3 bases, with 14 bases between. The CDR3 runs to 15 residues. The germline V gene encodes CDR1 MNHGY and CDR2 SAAAGT. For the CDR3, the DNA is TGTGCCAGCAGTCGGCGGGCCCCCCACAATCAGCCCCAGCATTTT. As protein: CASSRRAPHNQPQHF.

This clone was recorded once. V gene TRBV2 combines with J gene TRBJ2-7; D not resolved. This CDR3 contains 13 residues. Germline CDR1 reads SNHLY; CDR2 reads FYNNEI. Trimming removed 3 bases at V and 2 bases at J, with 8 bases between. The CDR3 coding sequence is TGTGCCAGCAGTGACTCGGGTCCCTACGAGCAGTACTTC. Its translation: CASSDSGPYEQYF.

The chain carries TRBV6-5 and TRBJ2-2; maybe TRBD2 (5 bases). Trimming removed 2 bases from V and 4 bases from J, with 14 bases in between. Germline CDR1 MNHEY, CDR2 SVGAGI. CDR3 length: 16 residues. The CDR3 DNA sequence: TGTGCCAGCAGTTACCCGATTCTCCGGGGCACCGGGGAGCTGTTTTTT. Translating gives CASSYPILRGTGELFF.

V usage is TRBV19 and J usage is TRBJ1-5, with 7 bases identical to TRBD1. With 0 bases clipped from V and 7 bases from J, the junction kept 9 bases outside the gene matches. The length of the CDR3 is 16 residues. Looked up from germline, CDR1 is LNHDA and CDR2 is SQIVND (reference sequence). CDR3 nucleotides: TGTGCCAGTAGTATAGATCTTCAGGGGGGCGGACAGCCCCAGCATTTT. This codes for CASSIDLQGGGQPQHF.

This rearrangement joins TRBV2 to TRBJ2-3; D ambiguous. In germline, CDR1 is SNHLY, CDR2 FYNNEI. V was clipped by 6 bases and J by 4 bases, with 8 bases between them. The CDR3 has 12 residues. CDR3 sequence reads: CASSYPADTQYF. CDR3 DNA sequence: TGTGCCAGCAGCTATCCGGCAGATACGCAGTATTTT.

The CDR3 DNA is TGTGCTAGTGGTTTGGGAGGAAGCGGGAGAGGAGAGACCCAGTACTTC. The encoded protein is CASGLGGSGRGETQYF. The J gene is TRBJ2-5, the V gene TRBV12-5; 8 nucleotides line up with TRBD2. The CDR3 runs 16 residues. V shed 1 base, J shed 4 bases, and the junction held 8 bases outside the gene matches. CDR1 is LGHNT and CDR2 is FRNRAP in the germline V gene.

The V gene is TRBV20-1, the J gene TRBJ2-3, with D unclear. The CDR3 spans 15 residues. V was pared by 3 bases and J by 0 bases, with 13 bases between. Germline V gene lookup returns CDR1 DFQATT and CDR2 SNEGSKA (reference sequence). The CDR3 loop is CSASFGFSSTDTQYF. In DNA form, the CDR3 reads TGCAGTGCTAGTTTTGGCTTCTCTAGCACAGATACGCAGTATTTT.

This rearrangement joins TRBV5-6 to TRBJ2-3; D gene ambiguous. V lost 0 bases to trimming and J lost 0 bases, with 14 bases between them. Germline V gene lookup returns CDR1 SGHDT and CDR2 YYEEEE. CDR3 length: 17 residues. For the CDR3, the DNA is TGTGCCAGCAGCTTGGGAAAGAGGATAACAAGCACAGATACGCAGTATTTT. Protein sequence: CASSLGKRITSTDTQYF. Full variable domain (rest looked up from reference TRBV5-6 and TRBJ2-3): DAGVTQSPTHLIKTRGQQVTLRCSPKSGHDTVSWYQQALGQGPQFIFQYYEEEERQRGNFPDRFSGHQFPNYSSELNVNALLLGDSALYLCASSLGKRITSTDTQYFGPGTRLTVL.

The CDR3: CASSLSLDGSYNSPLHF. The CDR3 region has the DNA TGCGCCAGCAGCTTGTCCCTAGACGGCTCCTATAATTCACCCCTCCACTTT. This sequence joins TRBV5-1 and TRBJ1-6; D is undetermined. Trimming took 1 base from V and 0 from J, leaving 11 bases between them. The germline V gene has CDR1 SGHRS and CDR2 YFSETQ. The CDR3 totals 17 residues.

This chain joins TRBV30 and TRBJ1-1; 7 bases agree with TRBD1. V lost 2 bases and J lost 3; bases outside the gene matches: 6. The germline gives CDR1 GTSNPN, CDR2 SVGIG (reference sequence). This CDR3 region has 14 residues. The CDR3 sequence: CAWSQGGWDTEAFF. In DNA form, the CDR3 reads TGTGCCTGGAGTCAGGGGGGATGGGACACTGAAGCTTTCTTT.

This clone was seen a few times. The chain carries TRBV5-1 and TRBJ1-1; D perhaps matches TRBD1 (6 bases). The germline gives CDR1 SGHRS, CDR2 YFSETQ. V dropped 0 bases and J dropped 1 base, with 10 bases sitting between them. The CDR3 runs to 15 residues. In DNA, the CDR3 is TGCGCCAGCAGCTTGGACAGGGACCCGAACACTGAAGCTTTCTTT. Translation: CASSLDRDPNTEAFF.

This sequence joins TRBV12-3 or TRBV12-4 and TRBJ1-2; 7 positions match TRBD1. V gave up 6 bases and J gave up 8 bases; unmatched junction bases: 9. CDR3 size: 13 residues. Here the CDR3 DNA reads TGTGCCAGCAGCTCGACAGGGCAGAAAGGCTACACCTTC. The encoded protein is CASSSTGQKGYTF.

This chain connects TRBV6-5 to TRBJ2-2; weak D call: TRBD1 (5 bases). Per germline, CDR1 MNHEY and CDR2 SVGAGI. V was clipped by 7 bases and J by 3 bases, with 15 bases between them. The CDR3 runs to 15 residues. The CDR3 nucleotides read TGTGCCAGCAACTGGGGCCGCTCTCACACCGGGGAGCTGTTTTTT. This sequence encodes CASNWGRSHTGELFF.

This clone was observed a few times. The chain links TRBV30 to TRBJ2-3; possibly TRBD2 for D (6 bases). Germline loops: CDR1 GTSNPN, CDR2 SVGIG (reference sequence). V was cut by 2 bases and J by 4 bases, with 10 bases left in between. This CDR3 is 13 amino acids long. In DNA, the CDR3 is TGTGCCTGGAGTCCCTCGGGGGCAGATACGCAGTATTTT. Translating it yields CAWSPSGADTQYF.

The rearrangement joins TRBV30 to TRBJ1-1, with D perhaps TRBD1 (6 bases). The CDR3 runs 12 residues. The V end was cut by 3 bases, the J end by 1 base, with 6 bases between. Looked up from germline, CDR1 is GTSNPN and CDR2 is SVGIG (reference sequence). Here the CDR3 reads CAWRTGNTEAFF. The CDR3 DNA reads as TGTGCCTGGAGGACAGGGAACACTGAAGCTTTCTTT.

The chain is built from TRBV13 and TRBJ1-3; D unclear. This CDR3 is built from 16 residues. Per the germline V gene, CDR1 is PRHDT and CDR2 is FYEKMQ (reference sequence). Trimming took off 5 bases at V and 0 bases at J, with 14 bases between the two ends. The CDR3 DNA follows: TGTGCCAGCAGCGCAAGACGGAGCAACTCTGGAAACACCATATATTTT. It codes for CASSARRSNSGNTIYF.

This clone appeared once. The chain combines TRBV7-2 with TRBJ2-3; 14 bases fit TRBD2. Germline V CDR1 and CDR2: SGHTA, FQGNSA. V gave up 5 bases and J gave up 2 bases; unmatched junction bases: 6. This CDR3 is built from 17 residues. The CDR3: CASSIRTSGRSTDTQYF. The CDR3 DNA reads TGTGCCAGCAGCATAAGGACTAGCGGGAGGTCCACAGATACGCAGTATTTT.

This chain joins TRBV4-1 and TRBJ1-3; 7 bases agree with TRBD1. The germline V gene encodes CDR1 MGHRA and CDR2 YSYEKL. V dropped 1 base and J dropped 0; count of bases not matched to a gene: 12. The CDR3 runs 19 residues. CDR3 sequence reads: CASSQGGSGRGDSGNTIYF. The CDR3 DNA is TGCGCCAGCAGCCAAGGGGGTTCCGGCAGGGGGGACTCTGGAAACACCATATATTTT.

The chain is built from TRBV6-1 and TRBJ2-4, with TRBD1 matching over 7 bases. J gave up 4 bases and V 4 bases, and 10 bases lay outside the gene matches. There are 16 residues in the CDR3. In germline, CDR1 is MNHNS, CDR2 SASEGT. In nucleotides, the CDR3 is TGTGCCAGCAGTGCCCGACAGGGCGATGGGAAAAACATTCAGTACTTC. This codes for CASSARQGDGKNIQYF.

This clone was seen more than once but under ten times. The chain links TRBV27 to TRBJ2-1, with a tentative D call TRBD1 (6 bases). This CDR3 comprises 13 residues. In germline, CDR1 is MNHEY, CDR2 SMNVEV (reference sequence). Trimming pared 5 bases from V and 8 bases from J, leaving 13 bases between. The CDR3 region is CASSRYRVDEQFF. The CDR3 region has the DNA TGTGCCAGCAGTAGATACAGGGTAGATGAGCAGTTCTTC.